This is a list of T cell receptor beta chains from one sample in a study of monozygotic twins with cystic fibrosis. TCRdb keeps only in-frame clones here, not all; method: immunoSEQ multiplex PCR. The repertoire holds some 9,600 clones, with around 93% as singletons. Sequencing was done on a sample of blood. These receptors all come from a boy aged 2-9 years with cystic fibrosis. The conserved cysteine and the conserved F or W are not part of the CDR3 here.

j_gene,v_gene,CDR3aa
TRBJ2-2,TRBV6-1,ASSELWGLRTGELF
TRBJ2-5,TRBV6-1,ASSAMDRGIGSTQY
TRBJ2-5,TRBV2,ASSELAFWETQY
TRBJ2-7,TRBV13,ASSHSSYEQY
TRBJ2-1,TRBV9,ASSVGLGPHNEQF
TRBJ2-7,TRBV5-6,ASSLVWTPYEQY
TRBJ2-5,TRBV18,ASSRTEETQY
TRBJ2-1,TRBV2,ASKGASYNEQF
TRBJ2-7,TRBV7-9,ASSLALAGYHEQY
TRBJ2-1,TRBV18,ASSPGTTGGAFDEQF
TRBJ1-5,TRBV2,ASSGLGGANQPQH
TRBJ2-7,TRBV30,ACRDRVPEQY
TRBJ1-1,TRBV7-9,ASSSSPGDGTF
TRBJ1-6,TRBV5-4,ASSPRAGPHNGSPLH
TRBJ1-2,TRBV10-3,AIRAEVSNYGYT
TRBJ1-5,TRBV19,ASTDLGNQPQH
TRBJ2-2,TRBV2,ASSPWGGTLEGELF
TRBJ1-6,TRBV4-2,ASSQDTYNSPLH
TRBJ2-1,TRBV2,ATRDIVVGGEQF
TRBJ1-2,TRBV19,ASTKQGFSYGYT
TRBJ2-1,TRBV19,ASSEEQVRNEQF
TRBJ1-1,TRBV19,ASSFQGTEAF
TRBJ2-3,TRBV1,TSSQLAGTDTQY
TRBJ1-4,TRBV5-1,ASSLLTTNEKLF
TRBJ2-1,TRBV6-5,ASNPSGSSYNEQF
TRBJ1-1,TRBV27,ASSFGTGGAGTEAF
TRBJ1-1,TRBV9,ASSARLNGGFHGAF
TRBJ1-1,TRBV13,ASQGGVNTEAF
TRBJ2-5,TRBV2,ASSQEAQETQY